Listed here are 30 T cell receptor beta chains from one sample, sequenced in a study of T-cell memory formation after mild COVID-19. TCRdb used MiXCR to reprocess the 5' RACE reads, holding one entry per CDR3 protein. The data contain about 500,000 distinct CDR3 sequences, roughly 20% of them singletons. Source material: PBMCs or a T cell subset sorted from them (not recorded which). These receptors were collected from an adult woman who had mild COVID-19 (a few samples of this study predate the infection). Cell type and time point are not known.

The rearrangement uses TRBV29-1 and TRBJ2-2, with 11 bases identical to TRBD2. CDR3 size: 15 residues. After removal of 4 bases from V and 5 bases from J, the junction contained 6 bases not matched to a gene. Germline V gene lookup returns CDR1 SQVTM and CDR2 ANQGSEA. The CDR3 DNA follows: TGCAGCGTTGGTGGTCTAGCGGGAGGAACCGGGGAGCTGTTTTTT. It is translated as CSVGGLAGGTGELFF.

CDR3 DNA: TGCAGCGCCGACAGGGTGTTCTCCTACAATGAGCAGTTCTTC. This sequence encodes CSADRVFSYNEQFF. The chain recombines TRBV29-1 with TRBJ2-1, with 7 bases identical to TRBD1. The CDR3 runs to 14 residues. CDR1 is SQVTM, CDR2 ANQGSEA, per germline. V was clipped by 7 bases and J by 0 bases; unmatched bases: 6.

The V call is TRBV6-2 or TRBV6-3, the J call TRBJ2-7, with no clear D. The V gene's germline CDR1 is MNHEY and CDR2 SVGEGT. The V end lost 4 bases, the J end lost 4 bases, and 8 bases lay between the germline ends. The CDR3 extends over 12 amino acids. The CDR3 DNA reads TGTGCCAGCAGTTCTGTGACTTACGAGCAGTACTTC. Its translation: CASSSVTYEQYF.

This clonotype was recorded a few times. This sequence joins TRBV12-3 or TRBV12-4 and TRBJ1-5, with D perhaps matching TRBD1 (5 bases). There are 15 residues in the CDR3. Trimming pared 2 bases from V and 2 bases from J, leaving 10 bases between. CDR3 sequence (DNA): TGTGCCAGCAGTTTAATAGGGGCTGGCAATCAGCCCCAGCATTTT. This codes for CASSLIGAGNQPQHF.

The chain recombines TRBV9 with TRBJ2-1; D might be TRBD1 (6 bases). V was cut by 1 base and J by 2 bases, with 10 bases left in between. The CDR3 length is 15 residues. From germline, CDR1 is SGDLS and CDR2 YYNGEE. The CDR3 protein is CASSVFQGTYNEQFF. In DNA, the CDR3 is TGTGCCAGCAGCGTATTTCAGGGGACCTACAATGAGCAGTTCTTC.

The V and J genes are TRBV9 and TRBJ2-3; D might be TRBD2 (6 bases). V was shortened by 0 bases and J by 5 bases, with 16 bases between the two germline ends. Per the germline V gene, CDR1 is SGDLS and CDR2 is YYNGEE. This CDR3 is built from 16 residues. In DNA form, the CDR3 reads TGTGCCAGCAGCGTAGGAGTTGCGGGGAGAGGAGATACGCAGTATTTT. Residues: CASSVGVAGRGDTQYF.

The table lists this clonotype with a few counts. The V call is TRBV9, the J call TRBJ2-2, with TRBD2 identical over 7 bases. The germline CDR1 and CDR2 sequences are SGDLS and YYNGEE. The CDR3 runs to 15 residues. After removal of 2 bases from V and 1 base from J, the junction contained 2 bases not matched to a gene. This chain's CDR3 is CASSVTSVNTGELFF. In DNA form, the CDR3 reads TGTGCCAGCAGCGTTACTAGCGTGAACACCGGGGAGCTGTTTTTT.

The gene calls are TRBV4-2 and TRBJ1-1; D remains unclear. This CDR3 is built from 15 residues. CDR1 is LGHNA and CDR2 is YNFKEQ in the germline V gene. V shed 1 base and J shed 8 bases, with 17 bases lying between them. CDR3 sequence (DNA): TGTGCCAGCAGCCAAGGAAAATATTGGCAAATAGAAGCTTTCTTT. Its protein is CASSQGKYWQIEAFF.

CDR3 loop: CASSVWREATIRSYNEQFF. CDR3 sequence (DNA): TGTGCCAGCAGCGTCTGGCGGGAGGCAACTATACGCTCCTACAATGAGCAGTTCTTC. This chain connects TRBV9 to TRBJ2-1, with TRBD2 identical over 8 bases. CDR1 and CDR2 (germline): SGDLS, YYNGEE. The length of the CDR3 is 19 residues. V lost 2 bases and J lost 0; bases outside the gene matches: 13. Drawing the rest from reference TRBV9 and TRBJ2-1, the complete variable domain is DSGVTQTPKHLITATGQRVTLRCSPRSGDLSVYWYQQSLDQGLQFLIQYYNGEERAKGNILERFSAQQFPDLHSELNLSSLELGDSALYFCASSVWREATIRSYNEQFFGPGTRLTVL.

A few counts support this clonotype. V and J are TRBV7-9 and TRBJ2-4, with D possibly matching TRBD1 (5 bases). CDR3 length: 16 residues. Looked up from germline, CDR1 is SEHNR and CDR2 is FQNEAQ (reference sequence). The V gene lost 1 base and the J gene lost 2 bases, with 12 bases spanning the gap. The CDR3 sequence is CASSLGLPGTKNIQYF. The CDR3 DNA reads as TGTGCCAGCAGCTTAGGGTTACCAGGGACCAAAAACATTCAGTACTTC.

This clonotype was seen at least ten times. The chain uses TRBV12-3 or TRBV12-4 and TRBJ2-4; no reliable D call. The CDR3 runs to 13 residues. The V and J ends lost 3 bases and 1 base respectively, with 4 bases between them. DNA for the CDR3: TGTGCCAGCAGTTTGAGCGCCAAAAACATTCAGTACTTC. Amino acid sequence: CASSLSAKNIQYF.

This clonotype was seen a handful of times. This chain joins TRBV30 and TRBJ1-2; D call uncertain. CDR3 length equals 12 residues. The V gene's germline CDR1 is GTSNPN and CDR2 SVGIG (reference sequence). Trimming shortened V by 1 base and J by 3 bases, and 6 bases separated the two germline ends. CDR3 nucleotide sequence: TGTGCCTGGAGTGGCAGCTACTATGGCTACACCTTC. Translation gives CAWSGSYYGYTF.

This clonotype appeared a few times. The CDR3 is CAWSLRASYTF. The CDR3 nucleotides are TGTGCCTGGAGTCTCAGGGCCTCCTACACCTTC. The chain has TRBV30 and TRBJ1-2; weak D call: TRBD1 (5 bases). The germline CDR1 and CDR2 sequences are GTSNPN and SVGIG (reference sequence). The CDR3 is 11 residues long. V lost 2 bases, J lost 10 bases, and 11 bases lay in between.

This chain connects TRBV19 to TRBJ2-1; D is tentatively TRBD1 or TRBD2 (6 bases each). Germline loops: CDR1 LNHDA, CDR2 SQIVND (reference sequence). The CDR3 length is 16 residues. Trimming stripped 3 bases from V and 4 bases from J, with 16 bases between. CDR3 sequence: CASSIGGGGLYNEQFF. The CDR3, as DNA: TGTGCCAGTAGTATTGGTGGAGGGGGGTTATACAATGAGCAGTTCTTC.

This chain connects TRBV24-1 to TRBJ2-3; TRBD2 aligns across 9 bases. The V gene's germline CDR1 is KGHDR and CDR2 SFDVKD. V lost 4 bases and J lost 0; bases outside the gene matches: 7. The CDR3 consists of 17 residues. The CDR3, as DNA: TGTGCCACCAGTGACCTGTCGACTAGCGGAAGCACAGATACGCAGTATTTT. This sequence encodes CATSDLSTSGSTDTQYF.

CDR3 coding DNA: TGCAGCGTTGAACAGGGCCCAGATACGCAGTATTTT. This encodes CSVEQGPDTQYF. V and J are TRBV29-1 and TRBJ2-3; D might be TRBD1 (5 bases). CDR3 length equals 12 residues. Trimming removed 2 bases at V and 4 bases at J, with 7 bases between. Per the germline V gene, CDR1 is SQVTM and CDR2 is ANQGSEA.

The CDR3 here is CASADLTDTQYF. The CDR3 DNA reads TGTGCCAGCGCGGACCTCACAGATACGCAGTATTTT. V gene TRBV3-1 combines with J gene TRBJ2-3; D is ambiguous. V was shortened by 8 bases and J by 2 bases, with 8 bases between the two germline ends. Per the germline V gene, CDR1 is LGHDT and CDR2 is YNNKEL (reference sequence). The length of the CDR3 is 12 residues.

This clonotype occurred a few times. V gene TRBV12-3 or TRBV12-4 combines with J gene TRBJ2-7, with 10 bases matching TRBD2. Trimming took 6 bases from V and 7 from J; bases not matched to a gene: 9. CDR3 length: 14 residues. CDR3 region: CASSTTSGYLEQYF. The CDR3 DNA is TGTGCCAGCAGCACGACTAGCGGGTATCTTGAGCAGTACTTC.

This clonotype was detected many times. J is TRBJ2-7 and V is TRBV29-1; 7 positions match TRBD1. This CDR3 is 13 amino acids long. With V trimmed by 6 bases and J by 3 bases, 8 bases remained unmatched. CDR1 and CDR2 from the germline V gene are SQVTM and ANQGSEA. CDR3 region: CSVGTASNYEQYF. CDR3 coding DNA: TGCAGCGTCGGGACAGCGTCGAACTACGAGCAGTACTTC.

This rearrangement joins TRBV20-1 to TRBJ1-1, with D perhaps TRBD1 (6 bases). V was clipped by 3 bases and J by 5 bases, with 13 bases between them. This CDR3 is built from 13 residues. CDR1 and CDR2 from the germline V gene are DFQATT and SNEGSKA (reference sequence). The CDR3 DNA follows: TGCAGTGCTAGTCTACAGGGCCTAACTGAAGCTTTCTTT. It yields the protein CSASLQGLTEAFF.

The chain employs TRBV20-1 and TRBJ1-5, with a tentative D call TRBD1 (6 bases). The CDR3 totals 16 residues. From germline, CDR1 is DFQATT and CDR2 SNEGSKA (reference sequence). Trimming removed 0 bases from V and 6 bases from J, with 18 bases in between. CDR3 residues: CSAREGGGHGAQPQHF. The CDR3 DNA reads as TGCAGTGCTAGAGAAGGGGGGGGGCATGGGGCTCAGCCCCAGCATTTT.

The chain links TRBV25-1 to TRBJ1-1; D is perhaps TRBD1 (5 bases). V lost 0 bases to trimming and J lost 3 bases, with 17 bases between them. CDR1 is MGHDK and CDR2 is SYGVNS in the germline V gene. CDR3 length: 17 amino acids. This CDR3 is CASSEYSSRAIHTEAFF. CDR3 bases: TGTGCCAGCAGTGAATACTCCTCCAGGGCTATCCACACTGAAGCTTTCTTT.

This clonotype was picked up a small number of times. The genes are TRBV10-3 and TRBJ2-1, with D perhaps matching TRBD2 (5 bases). Germline-derived CDR1 and CDR2 are ENHRY and SYGVKD. There are 12 residues in the CDR3. V was shortened by 3 bases and J by 6 bases, with 6 bases between the two germline ends. The chain's CDR3 is CAISERGNEQFF. In DNA, the CDR3 is TGTGCCATCAGTGAACGGGGCAATGAGCAGTTCTTC.

In its sample, this clonotype was seen a few times. This chain links TRBV6-5 with TRBJ2-1; tentative D call: TRBD2 (5 bases). V was cut by 4 bases and J by 0 bases, with 19 bases left in between. The germline CDR1 and CDR2 sequences are MNHEY and SVGAGI. CDR3 length: 18 residues. The CDR3 coding sequence is TGTGCCAGCAGTTGGTACCCTCTTACTACTAGCTCCTACAATGAGCAGTTCTTC. Translating gives CASSWYPLTTSSYNEQFF.

The chain couples TRBV5-5 to TRBJ2-7; 7 bases fit TRBD1. This CDR3 is 13 amino acids long. The ends lost 5 bases at V and 5 bases at J; junction bases unmatched: 7. Germline V CDR1 and CDR2: SGHKS, YYEKEE (reference sequence). This CDR3 is CASSQNRGHEQYF. For the CDR3, the DNA is TGTGCCAGCAGTCAAAACAGGGGCCACGAGCAGTACTTC.

Only a few counts were recorded for this clonotype. The DNA for the CDR3 is TGCGCCAGCAGCCTCTGGGACTTTAACAATGAGCAGTTCTTC. Translating it yields CASSLWDFNNEQFF. This chain links TRBV5-1 with TRBJ2-1; a weak D match, TRBD2 (6 bases). Deletions cut 4 bases from V and 5 bases from J, with 13 bases between. The CDR3 runs 14 residues. Per germline, CDR1 SGHRS and CDR2 YFSETQ.

This rearrangement joins TRBV6-4 to TRBJ2-7; D is possibly TRBD1 (6 bases). CDR1 and CDR2 (germline): MRHNA, SNTAGT. The CDR3 length is 15 residues. Trimming removed 2 bases from V and 0 bases from J, with 11 bases in between. In DNA, the CDR3 is TGTGCCAGCAGTGACCTTACAGGGTACTCCTACGAGCAGTACTTC. Translating gives CASSDLTGYSYEQYF.

V gene TRBV6-2 or TRBV6-3 combines with J gene TRBJ1-5; possibly TRBD1 for D (6 bases). This CDR3 is built from 15 residues. Trimming cost V 2 bases and J 4 bases, with 12 bases left between them. Germline-derived CDR1 and CDR2 are MNHEY and SVGEGT. CDR3 coding DNA: TGTGCCAGCAGTTACACGAACAGGGTGAATCAGCCCCAGCATTTT. This gives the protein CASSYTNRVNQPQHF.

A few counts support this clonotype. This chain uses TRBV5-4 with TRBJ2-7; TRBD2 matches 11 bases. The V gene end was trimmed by 1 base and the J gene end by 3 bases; junction bases not matched to a gene: 6. The germline V gene encodes CDR1 SGHNT and CDR2 YYREEE (reference sequence). This CDR3 spans 16 amino acids. The CDR3 nucleotides are TGTGCCAGCAGCTTGCCGACTAGCGGGAAACTCTACGAGCAGTACTTC. Its protein is CASSLPTSGKLYEQYF. The full variable domain, completed using reference TRBV5-4 and TRBJ2-7, is ETGVTQSPTHLIKTRGQQVTLRCSSQSGHNTVSWYQQALGQGPQFIFQYYREEENGRGNFPPRFSGLQFPNYSSELNVNALELDDSALYLCASSLPTSGKLYEQYFGPGTRLTVT.

The chain carries TRBV6-2 or TRBV6-3 and TRBJ2-3; D uncertain. The V end was cut by 2 bases, the J end by 8 bases, with 11 bases between. In germline, CDR1 is MNHEY, CDR2 SVGEGT. The CDR3 consists of 13 residues. The CDR3 sequence is CASSYRAVGTQYF. CDR3 nucleotide sequence: TGTGCCAGCAGTTACCGCGCGGTGGGTACGCAGTATTTT.